In its sample, the clone carrying this T cell receptor beta chain was seen many times. This sample was taken from a study of neurological immune-mediated disorders. The CDR3 is 14 amino acids. Between the trimmed V and J ends, which lost 6 bases and 2 bases, there was a span of 11 bases. Germline CDR1 reads MNHEY; CDR2 reads SVGAGI. TCRdb ran MiXCR on the 5' RACE reads and lists one entry per CDR3 protein. The table lists some 38,000 distinct CDR3 sequences, 3.5% to 4% of them singletons. V gene TRBV6-5 combines with J gene TRBJ2-1; D uncertain. Specimen: PBMCs. The TCR sequence derives from a man aged 25-40 years with multiple sclerosis. The CDR3 spells CASRKSTPYNEQFF. CDR3 nucleotide sequence: TGTGCCAGCAGAAAATCGACCCCCTACAATGAGCAGTTCTTC.